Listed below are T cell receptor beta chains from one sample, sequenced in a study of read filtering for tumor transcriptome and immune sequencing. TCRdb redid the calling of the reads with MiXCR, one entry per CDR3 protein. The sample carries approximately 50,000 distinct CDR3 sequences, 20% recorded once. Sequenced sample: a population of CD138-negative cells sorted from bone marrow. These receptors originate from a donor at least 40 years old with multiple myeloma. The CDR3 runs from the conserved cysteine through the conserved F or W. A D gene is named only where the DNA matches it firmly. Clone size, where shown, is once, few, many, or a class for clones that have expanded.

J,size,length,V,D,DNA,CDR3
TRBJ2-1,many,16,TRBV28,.,TGTGCCAGCAGTTTAAAGCGGATAAGCTCCTACAATGAGCAGTTCTTC,CASSLKRISSYNEQFF
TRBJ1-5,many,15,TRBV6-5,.,TGTGCCAGCCGCCGTGGAGAGGCTAGCAATCAGCCCCAGCATTTT,CASRRGEASNQPQHF
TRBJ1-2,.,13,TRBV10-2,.,TGCGCCAGCAGAACTACACGGAGGTATGGCTACACCTTC,CASRTTRRYGYTF
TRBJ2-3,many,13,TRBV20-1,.,TGCAGTGCTAGAGGGCCCGCAACAGATACGCAGTATTTT,CSARGPATDTQYF
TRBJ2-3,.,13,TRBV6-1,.,TGTGCCAGCGGCGAAGGGGTTCCAGATACGCAGTATTTT,CASGEGVPDTQYF
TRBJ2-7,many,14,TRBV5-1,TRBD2,TGCGCCAGCAGCACGGGACTAGCGGGAGGCGAGCAGTACTTC,CASSTGLAGGEQYF
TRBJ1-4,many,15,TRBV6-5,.,TGTGCCAGCAGTTCCGGACAGCAAGTTAATGAAAAACTGTTTTTT,CASSSGQQVNEKLFF
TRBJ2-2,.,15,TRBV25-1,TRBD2,TGTGCCAGCAGTGGCCGGACTAGCGGCACCGAGGAGCTGTTTTTT,CASSGRTSGTEELFF
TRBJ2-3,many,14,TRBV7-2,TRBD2,TGTGCCAGCAGCTTAGGCAGCGGGAGCCCAATGCCGTATTTT,CASSLGSGSPMPYF
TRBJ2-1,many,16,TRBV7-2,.,TGTGCCAGCAGCTTAGGAGGGGGCGGACTAGCCTATGAGCAGTTCTTC,CASSLGGGGLAYEQFF
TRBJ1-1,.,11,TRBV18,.,TGTGCCAGCTCAAAGCCAGGGGACGCTTTCTTT,CASSKPGDAFF